The next 7 T cell receptor beta chains were all read from a single sample in a study of OX40 agonist ivuxolimab in advanced cancers. TCRdb's copy holds only in-frame clones and misses some; the assay was immunoSEQ multiplex PCR. The sample has about 58,000 clones; approximately 88% are singletons. This specimen was CD4+ or CD8+ T cells sorted from blood, taken in a trial of the OX40 agonist ivuxolimab. These receptors all stem from an adult with an advanced solid tumor such as melanoma, head and neck, liver or kidney cancer.

A single count supports this clone. The chain carries TRBV27 and TRBJ2-1; D might be TRBD1 or TRBD2, each matching 6 bases. Per the germline V gene, CDR1 is MNHEY and CDR2 is SMNVEV (reference sequence). The germline V and J ends were trimmed by 6 bases and 5 bases, with 17 bases remaining between them. The CDR3 has 15 residues. The CDR3 nucleotides read TGTGCCAGCAGGTCCGTATCGCGGGACAACAATGAGCAGTTCTTC. This codes for CASRSVSRDNNEQFF.

The chain couples TRBV18 to TRBJ2-2; 8 nucleotides line up with TRBD1. Per the germline V gene, CDR1 is KGHSH and CDR2 is LQKENI. CDR3 size: 17 residues. With V trimmed by 5 bases and J by 0 bases, 8 bases remained unmatched. This CDR3 is CASSSNRGTSNTGELFF. CDR3 DNA: TGTGCCAGCTCATCCAACAGGGGGACTTCGAACACCGGGGAGCTGTTTTTT.

The chain is built from TRBV15 and TRBJ1-3; D gene uncertain. This CDR3 spans 14 amino acids. Between the trimmed V and J ends, which lost 0 bases and 0 bases, there was a span of 3 bases. CDR1 and CDR2 from the germline V gene are LNHNV and YYDKDF (reference sequence). In nucleotides, the CDR3 is TGTGCCACCAGCAGAGAGAGCTCTGGAAACACCATATATTTT. This gives the protein CATSRESSGNTIYF.

This rearrangement joins TRBV10-3 to TRBJ2-1; 14 bases match TRBD2. The CDR3 runs to 16 residues. V dropped 6 bases and J dropped 0; count of bases not matched to a gene: 1. Per germline, CDR1 ENHRY and CDR2 SYGVKD. CDR3 region: CAIRGTSGSSYNEQFF. CDR3 nucleotide sequence: TGTGCCATCAGGGGGACTAGCGGGAGCTCCTACAATGAGCAGTTCTTC.

The chain is built from TRBV19 and TRBJ2-1; 8 bases fit TRBD1. V lost 7 bases to trimming and J lost 4 bases; unmatched junction nucleotides: 12. In germline, CDR1 is LNHDA, CDR2 SQIVND (reference sequence). This CDR3 has 16 residues. CDR3 bases: TGTGCCAGTACCCCGGACAGGGCCAACCTTTACAATGAGCAGTTCTTC. It specifies CASTPDRANLYNEQFF.

The chain employs TRBV4-1 and TRBJ2-3, with a tentative D call TRBD2 (6 bases). The CDR3 is 15 residues long. CDR1 and CDR2 (germline): MGHRA, YSYEKL. Trimming removed 3 bases at V and 0 bases at J, with 10 bases between. For the CDR3, the DNA is TGCGCCAGCAGCCAGCGTAGCGGTAGCACAGATACGCAGTATTTT. Protein sequence: CASSQRSGSTDTQYF.

The rearrangement uses TRBV7-6 and TRBJ2-5; TRBD2 might be the D (7 bases). Trimming shortened V by 0 bases and J by 6 bases, and 11 bases separated the two germline ends. The CDR3 is 14 amino acids. The V gene's germline CDR1 is SGHVS and CDR2 FNYEAQ. The CDR3 nucleotides are TGTGCCAGCAGCTTAGCGGGAGGGGGAAAGACCCAGTACTTC. This translates into CASSLAGGGKTQYF.